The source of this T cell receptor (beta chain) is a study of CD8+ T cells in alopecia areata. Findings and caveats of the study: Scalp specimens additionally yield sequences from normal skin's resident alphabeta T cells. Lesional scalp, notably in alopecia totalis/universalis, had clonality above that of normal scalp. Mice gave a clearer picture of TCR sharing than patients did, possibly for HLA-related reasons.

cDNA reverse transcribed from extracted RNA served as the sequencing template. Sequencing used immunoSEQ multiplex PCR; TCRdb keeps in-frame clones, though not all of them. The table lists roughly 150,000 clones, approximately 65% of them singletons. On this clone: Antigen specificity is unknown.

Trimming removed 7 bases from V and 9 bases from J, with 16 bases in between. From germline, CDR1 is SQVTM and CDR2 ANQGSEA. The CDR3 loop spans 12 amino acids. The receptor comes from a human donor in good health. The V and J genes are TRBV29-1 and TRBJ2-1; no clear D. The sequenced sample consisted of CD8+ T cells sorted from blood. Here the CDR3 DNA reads TGCAGCGCCCAGTATACCCCCCCTGAGCAGTTCTTC. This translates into CSAQYTPPEQFF.